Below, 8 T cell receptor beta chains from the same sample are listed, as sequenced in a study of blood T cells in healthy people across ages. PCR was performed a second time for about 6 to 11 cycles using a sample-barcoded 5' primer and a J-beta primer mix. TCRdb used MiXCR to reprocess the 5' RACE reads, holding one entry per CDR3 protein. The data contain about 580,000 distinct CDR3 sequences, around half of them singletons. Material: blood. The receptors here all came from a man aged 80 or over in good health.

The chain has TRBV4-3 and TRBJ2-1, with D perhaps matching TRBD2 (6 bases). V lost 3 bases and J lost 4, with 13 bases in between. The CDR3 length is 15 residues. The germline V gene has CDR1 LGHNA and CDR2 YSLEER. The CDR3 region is CASSHLLSGYNEQFF. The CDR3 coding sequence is TGCGCCAGCAGCCACCTCCTCAGCGGGTACAATGAGCAGTTCTTC.

CDR3 bases: TGTGCCACCAGCACTAGTTCGGGACTAGCGGGAGCAGATACGCAGTATTTT. Protein: CATSTSSGLAGADTQYF. This chain links TRBV15 with TRBJ2-3; TRBD2 aligns across 14 bases. This CDR3 spans 17 amino acids. V lost 4 bases, J lost 4 bases, and 7 bases stayed unmatched. Germline assignment: CDR1 LNHNV and CDR2 YYDKDF (reference sequence).

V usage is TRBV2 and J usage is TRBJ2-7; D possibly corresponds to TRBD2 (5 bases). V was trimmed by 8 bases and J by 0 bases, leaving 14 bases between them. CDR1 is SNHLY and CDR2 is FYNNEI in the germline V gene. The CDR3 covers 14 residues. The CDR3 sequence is CASGQRLSSYEQYF. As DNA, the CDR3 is TGTGCCAGCGGGCAGCGGTTAAGCTCCTACGAGCAGTACTTC.

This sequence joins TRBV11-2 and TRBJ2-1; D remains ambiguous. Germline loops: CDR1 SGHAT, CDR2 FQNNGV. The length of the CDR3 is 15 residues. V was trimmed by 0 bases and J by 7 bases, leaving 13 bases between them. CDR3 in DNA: TGTGCCAGCAGCTTAGATGGCGCCGCGGCTAATGAGCAGTTCTTC. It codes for CASSLDGAAANEQFF.

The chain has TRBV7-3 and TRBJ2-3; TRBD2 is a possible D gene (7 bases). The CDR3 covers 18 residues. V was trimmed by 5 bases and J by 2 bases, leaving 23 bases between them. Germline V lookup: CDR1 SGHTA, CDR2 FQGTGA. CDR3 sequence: CASSPGVRASGLTDTQYF. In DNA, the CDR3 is TGTGCCAGCAGCCCAGGGGTTAGGGCTAGCGGACTCACAGATACGCAGTATTTT.

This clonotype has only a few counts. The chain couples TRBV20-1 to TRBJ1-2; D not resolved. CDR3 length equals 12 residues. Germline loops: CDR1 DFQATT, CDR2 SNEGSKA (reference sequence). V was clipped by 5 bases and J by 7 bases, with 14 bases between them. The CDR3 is CSAGPQSIGYTF. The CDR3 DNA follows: TGCAGTGCTGGACCACAGTCTATTGGCTACACCTTC.

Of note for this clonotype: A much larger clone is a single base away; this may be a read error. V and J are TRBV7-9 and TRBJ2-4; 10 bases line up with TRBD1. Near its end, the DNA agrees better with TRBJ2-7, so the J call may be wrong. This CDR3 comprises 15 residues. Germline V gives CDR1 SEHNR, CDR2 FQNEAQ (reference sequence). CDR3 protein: CASSGQGDATYEQYF. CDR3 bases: TGTGCCAGCAGCGGACAGGGGGATGCAACCTACGAGCAGTACTTC.

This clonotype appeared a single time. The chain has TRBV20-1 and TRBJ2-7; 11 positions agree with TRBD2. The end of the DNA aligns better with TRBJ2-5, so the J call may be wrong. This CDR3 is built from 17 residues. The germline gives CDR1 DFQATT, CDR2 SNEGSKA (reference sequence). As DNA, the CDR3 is TGCAGTGCGGGGATAGCGGGGGGGCCAGTTACCGGGGAGACCCAGTACTTC. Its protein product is CSAGIAGGPVTGETQYF.